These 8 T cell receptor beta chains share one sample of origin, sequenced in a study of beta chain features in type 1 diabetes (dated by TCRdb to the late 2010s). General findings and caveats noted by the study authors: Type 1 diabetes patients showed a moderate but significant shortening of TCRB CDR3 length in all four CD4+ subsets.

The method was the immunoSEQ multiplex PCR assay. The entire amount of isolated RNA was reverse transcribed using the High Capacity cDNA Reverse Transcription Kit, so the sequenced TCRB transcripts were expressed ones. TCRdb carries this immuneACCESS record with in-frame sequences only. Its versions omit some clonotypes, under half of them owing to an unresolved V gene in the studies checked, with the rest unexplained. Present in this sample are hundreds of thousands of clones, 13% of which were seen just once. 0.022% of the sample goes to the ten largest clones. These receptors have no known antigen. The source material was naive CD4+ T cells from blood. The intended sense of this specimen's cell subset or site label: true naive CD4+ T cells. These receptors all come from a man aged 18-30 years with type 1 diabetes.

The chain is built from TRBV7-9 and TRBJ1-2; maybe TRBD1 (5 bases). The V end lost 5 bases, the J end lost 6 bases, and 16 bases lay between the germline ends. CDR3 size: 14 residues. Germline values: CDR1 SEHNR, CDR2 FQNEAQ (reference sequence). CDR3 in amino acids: CASSLGGQGDGYTF. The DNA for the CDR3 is TGTGCCAGCAGCCTAGGTGGGCAGGGCGATGGCTACACCTTC.

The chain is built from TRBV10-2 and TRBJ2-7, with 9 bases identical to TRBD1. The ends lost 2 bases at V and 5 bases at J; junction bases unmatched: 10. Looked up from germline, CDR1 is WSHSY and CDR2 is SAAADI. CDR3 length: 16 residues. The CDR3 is CASSERRGQGWDEQYF. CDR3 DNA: TGCGCCAGCAGTGAGAGGAGGGGACAGGGTTGGGACGAGCAGTACTTC.

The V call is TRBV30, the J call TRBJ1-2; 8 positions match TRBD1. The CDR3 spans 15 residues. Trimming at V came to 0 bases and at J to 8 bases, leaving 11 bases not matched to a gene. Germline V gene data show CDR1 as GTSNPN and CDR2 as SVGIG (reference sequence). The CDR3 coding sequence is TGTGCCTGGAGTGTGGAGACAGGGGCGACGGGCGGCTACACCTTC. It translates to CAWSVETGATGGYTF.

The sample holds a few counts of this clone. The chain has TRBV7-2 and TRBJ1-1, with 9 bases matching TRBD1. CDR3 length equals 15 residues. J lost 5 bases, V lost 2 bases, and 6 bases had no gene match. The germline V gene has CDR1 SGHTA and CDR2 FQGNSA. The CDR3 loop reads CASSLTGQGKTEAFF. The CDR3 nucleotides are TGTGCCAGCAGCTTAACCGGACAGGGGAAGACTGAAGCTTTCTTT.

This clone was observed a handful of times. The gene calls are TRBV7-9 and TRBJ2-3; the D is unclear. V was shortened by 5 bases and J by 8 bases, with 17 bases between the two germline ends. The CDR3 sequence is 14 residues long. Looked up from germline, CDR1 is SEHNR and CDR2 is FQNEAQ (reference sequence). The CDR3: CASSHKPNWGTQYF. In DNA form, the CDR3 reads TGTGCCAGCAGCCACAAACCAAACTGGGGTACGCAGTATTTT.

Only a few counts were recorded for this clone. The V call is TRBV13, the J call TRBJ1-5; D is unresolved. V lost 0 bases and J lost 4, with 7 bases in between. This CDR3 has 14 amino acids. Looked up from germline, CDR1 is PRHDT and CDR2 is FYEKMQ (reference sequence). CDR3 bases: TGTGCCAGCAGCTTAGGGGGAGAGAATCAGCCCCAGCATTTT. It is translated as CASSLGGENQPQHF.

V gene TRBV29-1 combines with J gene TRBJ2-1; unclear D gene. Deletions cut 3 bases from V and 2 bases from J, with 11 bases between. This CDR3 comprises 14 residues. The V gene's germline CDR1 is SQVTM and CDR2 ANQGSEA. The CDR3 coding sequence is TGCAGCGTTGAGGCGCAGATAGCCTACAATGAGCAGTTCTTC. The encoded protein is CSVEAQIAYNEQFF.

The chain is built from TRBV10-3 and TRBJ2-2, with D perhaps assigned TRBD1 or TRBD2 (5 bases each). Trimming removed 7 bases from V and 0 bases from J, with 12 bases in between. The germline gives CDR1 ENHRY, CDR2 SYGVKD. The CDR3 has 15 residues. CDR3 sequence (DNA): TGTGCCATCAACCGGGGCCGCACGAACACCGGGGAGCTGTTTTTT. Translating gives CAINRGRTNTGELFF.